These 14 T cell receptor beta chains share one sample of origin, sequenced in a study of cytomegalovirus exposure and HLA in healthy donors. The PCR ran on 60 Vbeta and 13 Jbeta primers. Data came from immunoSEQ multiplex PCR; TCRdb stores just in-frame clones and leaves some out. The table includes about 160,000 clones, 85% detected once. Sequenced material: PBMCs. The receptors stem from a boy between 2 and 10 years old in good health and CMV-seronegative.

V is TRBV2 and J is TRBJ1-2; possible D gene TRBD1, 5 bases. This CDR3 region has 13 residues. CDR1 SNHLY and CDR2 FYNNEI come from the germline V gene. With 1 base removed from V and 4 bases from J, the gap between germline ends came to 7 bases. The CDR3: CASSEEGAYGYTF. In DNA, the CDR3 is TGTGCCAGCAGTGAAGAAGGGGCCTATGGCTACACCTTC.

This clone was found a few times. J is TRBJ2-3 and V is TRBV5-1; TRBD2 agrees at 11 bases. Per the germline V gene, CDR1 is SGHRS and CDR2 is YFSETQ. The CDR3 runs 15 residues. V trimming: 4 bases; J trimming: 2 bases; junction bases outside the gene matches: 3. The CDR3 protein is CASSRGLADTDTQYF. The CDR3 region has the DNA TGCGCCAGCAGCCGGGGACTAGCGGACACAGATACGCAGTATTTT.

The gene calls are TRBV5-1 and TRBJ2-5; D is uncertain. The CDR3 runs 15 residues. The germline V and J ends were trimmed by 2 bases and 1 base, with 12 bases remaining between them. Germline V CDR1 and CDR2: SGHRS, YFSETQ. CDR3 protein: CASSFVLQTQETQYF. CDR3 coding DNA: TGCGCCAGCAGCTTTGTTTTACAGACCCAAGAGACCCAGTACTTC. The full variable domain, in which reference TRBV5-1 and TRBJ2-5 provide the parts outside the CDR3, is KAGVTQTPRYLIKTRGQQVTLSCSPISGHRSVSWYQQTPGQGLQFLFEYFSETQRNKGNFPGRFSGRQFSNSRSEMNVSTLELGDSALYLCASSFVLQTQETQYFGPGTRLLVL.

The chain uses TRBV30 and TRBJ1-1, with D perhaps matching TRBD1 (5 bases). The CDR3 spans 12 residues. Deletions cut 0 bases from V and 8 bases from J, with 10 bases between. The germline V gene has CDR1 GTSNPN and CDR2 SVGIG (reference sequence). CDR3 region: CAWSVGVPEAFF. Here the CDR3 DNA reads TGTGCCTGGAGTGTAGGGGTGCCCGAAGCTTTCTTT.

This rearrangement joins TRBV5-4 to TRBJ2-3; 14 bases map to TRBD2. The CDR3 contains 17 residues. Germline CDR1 SGHNT, CDR2 YYREEE (reference sequence). The V and J ends lost 4 bases and 4 bases, in that order; junction bases with no gene match: 8. DNA of the CDR3: TGTGCCAGCAGCCCGGGACTAGCGGGAGAACAGGCAGATACGCAGTATTTT. Amino acids: CASSPGLAGEQADTQYF. The full variable domain, with the rest looked up from reference TRBV5-4 and TRBJ2-3, is ETGVTQSPTHLIKTRGQQVTLRCSSQSGHNTVSWYQQALGQGPQFIFQYYREEENGRGNFPPRFSGLQFPNYSSELNVNALELDDSALYLCASSPGLAGEQADTQYFGPGTRLTVL.

This chain connects TRBV5-6 to TRBJ1-4, with a possible D match to TRBD1 (6 bases). This CDR3 has 16 residues. Germline V lookup: CDR1 SGHDT, CDR2 YYEEEE. The ends were cut back, 1 base at V and 4 bases at J, with 14 bases in the middle. The CDR3 loop reads CASSLIGTGLNEKLFF. The DNA of the CDR3 is TGTGCCAGCAGCTTGATTGGCACAGGGCTTAATGAAAAACTGTTTTTT.

This sequence joins TRBV28 and TRBJ1-2, with a possible D match to TRBD1 (5 bases). Trimming took 2 bases from V and 6 from J, leaving 13 bases between them. Germline V gene lookup returns CDR1 MDHEN and CDR2 SYDVKM. The CDR3 consists of 14 residues. The CDR3: CASSLVGGWNGYTF. DNA of the CDR3: TGTGCCAGCAGTTTAGTCGGGGGGTGGAATGGCTACACCTTC.

This CDR3 is CASSEGQGINQPQHF. For the CDR3, the DNA is TGTGCCAGCAGTGAAGGACAGGGGATTAATCAGCCCCAGCATTTT. The V and J genes are TRBV6-1 and TRBJ1-5; 8 positions agree with TRBD1. V was pared by 1 base and J by 4 bases, with 3 bases of the junction left unmatched. In germline, CDR1 is MNHNS, CDR2 SASEGT. CDR3 length: 15 residues.

A single count supports this clone. The chain couples TRBV23-1 to TRBJ2-1; D possibly corresponds to TRBD1 (5 bases). TRBV23-1 is marked as an open reading frame, function uncertain. Trimming removed 0 bases at V and 15 bases at J, with 12 bases between. The CDR3 extends over 12 amino acids. The CDR3 sequence: CASSQSSGHPFF. The CDR3, as DNA: TGCGCCAGCAGTCAATCGTCTGGACATCCGTTCTTC.

V usage is TRBV6-5 and J usage is TRBJ2-1, with D perhaps matching TRBD2 (6 bases). The V and J ends lost 2 bases and 12 bases respectively, with 11 bases between them. This CDR3 comprises 12 residues. The V gene's germline CDR1 is MNHEY and CDR2 SVGAGI. The CDR3 DNA is TGTGCCAGCAGTTACCCCGTGGAGGGGCAGTTCTTC. This sequence encodes CASSYPVEGQFF.

The chain recombines TRBV19 with TRBJ1-2, with 8 bases aligning to TRBD1. Germline V gene data show CDR1 as LNHDA and CDR2 as SQIVND (reference sequence). This CDR3 is built from 15 residues. Losses at the gene ends were 0 bases for V and 7 bases for J; bases not matched to a gene: 7. In nucleotides, the CDR3 is TGTGCCAGTAGTATAGACCCAGGGGGCCTCGGTGGCTACACCTTC. The encoded protein is CASSIDPGGLGGYTF.

This clone was counted once. The chain uses TRBV11-2 and TRBJ1-6; maybe TRBD1 (5 bases). V lost 1 base and J lost 8, with 9 bases in between. The CDR3 covers 14 residues. The germline gives CDR1 SGHAT, CDR2 FQNNGV. The CDR3: CASSLVGLHSPLHF. For the CDR3, the DNA is TGTGCCAGCAGCTTAGTGGGGCTTCATTCACCCCTCCACTTT.

The chain employs TRBV5-6 and TRBJ2-7, with 9 bases that match TRBD1. CDR1 SGHDT and CDR2 YYEEEE come from the germline V gene. Germline trimming cut 5 bases from V and 3 bases from J; bases unmatched to any gene: 9. The CDR3 length is 15 residues. The CDR3 loop is CASRVGQGLDYEQYV. CDR3 in DNA: TGTGCCAGCAGAGTTGGACAGGGGCTAGACTACGAGCAGTACGTC.

The gene calls are TRBV27 and TRBJ2-4; tentatively, D is TRBD2 (6 bases). In germline, CDR1 is MNHEY, CDR2 SMNVEV (reference sequence). V lost 3 bases and J lost 1, with 22 bases in between. The CDR3 contains 19 residues. CDR3 loop: CASSFYHPGTGWAKNIQYF. CDR3 nucleotides: TGTGCCAGCAGTTTCTATCATCCAGGGACTGGATGGGCCAAAAACATTCAGTACTTC.